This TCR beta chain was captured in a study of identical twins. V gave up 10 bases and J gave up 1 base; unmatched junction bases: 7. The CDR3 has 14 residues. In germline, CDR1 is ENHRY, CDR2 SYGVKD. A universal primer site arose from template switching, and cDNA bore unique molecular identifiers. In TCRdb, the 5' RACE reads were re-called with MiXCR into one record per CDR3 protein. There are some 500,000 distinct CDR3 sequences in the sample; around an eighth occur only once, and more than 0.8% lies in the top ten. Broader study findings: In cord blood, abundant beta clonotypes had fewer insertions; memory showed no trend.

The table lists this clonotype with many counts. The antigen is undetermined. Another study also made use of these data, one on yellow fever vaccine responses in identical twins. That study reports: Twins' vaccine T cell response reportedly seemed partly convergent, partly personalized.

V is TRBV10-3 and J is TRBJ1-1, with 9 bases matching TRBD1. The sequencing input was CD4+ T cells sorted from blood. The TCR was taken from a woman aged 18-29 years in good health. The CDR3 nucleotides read TGTGCCACCACAGGGGGCCGGGAGAACACTGAAGCTTTCTTT. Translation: CATTGGRENTEAFF.